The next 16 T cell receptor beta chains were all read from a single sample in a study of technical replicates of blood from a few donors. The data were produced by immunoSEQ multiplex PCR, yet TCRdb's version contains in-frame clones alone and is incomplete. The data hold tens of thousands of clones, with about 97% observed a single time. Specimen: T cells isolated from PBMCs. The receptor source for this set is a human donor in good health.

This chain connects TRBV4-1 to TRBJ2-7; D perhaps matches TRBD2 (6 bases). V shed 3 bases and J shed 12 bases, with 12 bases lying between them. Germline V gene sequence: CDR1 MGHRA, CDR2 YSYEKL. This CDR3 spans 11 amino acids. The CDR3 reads CASSQTRDLYF. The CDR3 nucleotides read TGCGCCAGCAGCCAGACCCGGGACTTGTACTTC.

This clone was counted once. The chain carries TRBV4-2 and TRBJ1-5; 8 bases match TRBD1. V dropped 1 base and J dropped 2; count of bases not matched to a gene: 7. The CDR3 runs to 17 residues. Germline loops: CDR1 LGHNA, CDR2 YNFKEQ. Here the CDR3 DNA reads TGTGCCAGCAGCCAAGTGGGAACAGGGGGGGGCAATCAGCCCCAGCATTTT. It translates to CASSQVGTGGGNQPQHF.

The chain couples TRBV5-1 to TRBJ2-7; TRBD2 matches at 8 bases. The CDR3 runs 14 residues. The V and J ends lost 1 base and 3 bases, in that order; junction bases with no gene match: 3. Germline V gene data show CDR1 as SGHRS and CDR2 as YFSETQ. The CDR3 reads CASSLREGFYEQYF. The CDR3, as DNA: TGCGCCAGCAGCTTGCGGGAGGGCTTCTACGAGCAGTACTTC.

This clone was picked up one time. The CDR3 DNA reads TGTGCCAGCAGTCCCCCCGGGGGGGGGCTAGAGGCTGGCTACACCTTC. Residues: CASSPPGGGLEAGYTF. V gene TRBV28 combines with J gene TRBJ1-2, with a possible D match to TRBD1 (6 bases). The V gene lost 5 bases and the J gene lost 7 bases, with 23 bases spanning the gap. The CDR3 has 16 residues. CDR1 MDHEN and CDR2 SYDVKM come from the germline V gene.

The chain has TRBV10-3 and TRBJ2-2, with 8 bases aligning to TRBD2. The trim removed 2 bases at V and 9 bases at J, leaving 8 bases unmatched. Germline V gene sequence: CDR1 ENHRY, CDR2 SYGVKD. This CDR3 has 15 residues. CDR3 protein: CAISERREENRELFF. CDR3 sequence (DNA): TGTGCCATCAGTGAGCGGCGGGAGGAGAACCGGGAGCTGTTTTTT.

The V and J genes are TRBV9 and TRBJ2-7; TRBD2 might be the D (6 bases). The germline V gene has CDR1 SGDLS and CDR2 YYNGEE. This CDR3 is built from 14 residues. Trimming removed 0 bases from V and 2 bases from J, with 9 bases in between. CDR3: CASSVGWEAYEQYF. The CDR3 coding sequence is TGTGCCAGCAGCGTAGGATGGGAGGCCTACGAGCAGTACTTC.

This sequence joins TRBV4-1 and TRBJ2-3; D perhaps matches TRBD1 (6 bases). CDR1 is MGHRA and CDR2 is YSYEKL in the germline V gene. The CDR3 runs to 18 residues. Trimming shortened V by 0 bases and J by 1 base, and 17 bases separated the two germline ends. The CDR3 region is CASSQDMARQGRTDTQYF. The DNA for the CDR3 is TGCGCCAGCAGCCAAGATATGGCCCGGCAGGGGCGCACAGATACGCAGTATTTT.

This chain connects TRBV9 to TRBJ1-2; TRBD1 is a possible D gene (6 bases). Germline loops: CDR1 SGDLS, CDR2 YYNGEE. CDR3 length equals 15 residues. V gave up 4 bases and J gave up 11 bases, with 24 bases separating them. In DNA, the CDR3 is TGTGCCAGCAGCACCCCTTCGACAGGCGAATTATTGTACACCTTC. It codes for CASSTPSTGELLYTF.

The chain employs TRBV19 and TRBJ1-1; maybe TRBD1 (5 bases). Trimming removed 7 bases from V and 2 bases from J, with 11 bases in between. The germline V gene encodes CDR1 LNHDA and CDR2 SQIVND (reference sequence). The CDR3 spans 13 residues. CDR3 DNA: TGTGCCAGTAACTTCCAGGGAAACACTGAAGCTTTCTTT. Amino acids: CASNFQGNTEAFF.

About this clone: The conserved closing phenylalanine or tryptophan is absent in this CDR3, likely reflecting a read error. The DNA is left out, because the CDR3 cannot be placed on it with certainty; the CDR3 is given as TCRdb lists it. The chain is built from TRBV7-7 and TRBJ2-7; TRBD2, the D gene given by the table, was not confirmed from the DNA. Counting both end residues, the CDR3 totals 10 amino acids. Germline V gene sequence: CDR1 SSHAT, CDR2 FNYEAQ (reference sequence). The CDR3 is CASSSESGGD.

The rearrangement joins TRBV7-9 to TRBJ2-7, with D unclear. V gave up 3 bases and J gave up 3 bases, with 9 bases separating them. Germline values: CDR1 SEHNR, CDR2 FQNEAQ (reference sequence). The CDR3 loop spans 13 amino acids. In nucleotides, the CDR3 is TGTGCCAGCAGCTTTAACAGTAACTACGAGCAGTACTTC. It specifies CASSFNSNYEQYF.

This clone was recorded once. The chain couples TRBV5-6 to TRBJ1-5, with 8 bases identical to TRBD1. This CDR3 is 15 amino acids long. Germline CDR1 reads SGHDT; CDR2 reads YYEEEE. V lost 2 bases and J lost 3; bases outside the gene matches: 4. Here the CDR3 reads CASSLRQGLNQPQHF. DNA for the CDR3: TGTGCCAGCAGCTTACGACAGGGGCTCAATCAGCCCCAGCATTTT.

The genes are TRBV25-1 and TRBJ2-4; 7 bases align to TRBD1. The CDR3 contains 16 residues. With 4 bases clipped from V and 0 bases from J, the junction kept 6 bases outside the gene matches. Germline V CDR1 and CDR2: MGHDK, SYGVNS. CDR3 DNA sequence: TGTGCCAGCAGTGCGGGACAGACTATAGCCAAAAACATTCAGTACTTC. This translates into CASSAGQTIAKNIQYF.

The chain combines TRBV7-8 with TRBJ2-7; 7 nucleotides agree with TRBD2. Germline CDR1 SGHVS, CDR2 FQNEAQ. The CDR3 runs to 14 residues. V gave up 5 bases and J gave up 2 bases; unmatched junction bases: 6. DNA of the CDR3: TGTGCCAGCAGCCCAGGGACTACTCCCTACGAGCAGTACTTC. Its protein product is CASSPGTTPYEQYF. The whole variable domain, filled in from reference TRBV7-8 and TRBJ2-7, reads GAGVSQSPRYKVAKRGQDVALRCDPISGHVSLFWYQQALGQGPEFLTYFQNEAQLDKSGLPSDRFFAERPEGSVSTLKIQRTQQEDSAVYLCASSPGTTPYEQYFGPGTRLTVT.

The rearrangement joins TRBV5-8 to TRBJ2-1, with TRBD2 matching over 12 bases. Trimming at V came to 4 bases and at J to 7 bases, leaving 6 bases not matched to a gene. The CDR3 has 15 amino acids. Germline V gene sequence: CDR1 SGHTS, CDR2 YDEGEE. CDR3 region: CASSPRLAGVNEQFF. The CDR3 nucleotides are TGTGCCAGCAGCCCTAGACTAGCGGGAGTTAATGAGCAGTTCTTC.

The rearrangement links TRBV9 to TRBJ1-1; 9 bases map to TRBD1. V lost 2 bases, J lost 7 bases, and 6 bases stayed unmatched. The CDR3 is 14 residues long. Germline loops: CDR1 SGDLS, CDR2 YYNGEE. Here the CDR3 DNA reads TGTGCCAGCAGCGTGTACAGGGGGCAGGGTGAAGCTTTCTTT. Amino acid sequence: CASSVYRGQGEAFF.